This is a list of T cell receptor beta chains from one sample in a study of CD8 T cells in Susac syndrome. TCRdb re-called the immunoSEQ multiplex PCR reads with MiXCR, one entry per CDR3 protein. The table records 80,000 or so distinct CDR3 sequences, roughly 91% of them present only once. The sequenced sample was CD4+ T cells from PBMCs. The receptors come from a human donor with Susac syndrome. Each CDR3 is given with its conserved first and last residue. A D gene is named only where the DNA matches it firmly. Clone size is given for some rows only: seen once, a few or many times, or a class if the clone is expanded.

TRBJ2-5 | - | - | TRBV20-1 | TGCAGTGCCCGGCTTCTAGGGATGGGGACCCAGTACTTC | CSARLLGMGTQYF
TRBJ2-1 | - | - | TRBV5-1 | TGCGCCAGCAGCTTGAGGGCAAGCGATGGGGCAAATGAGCAGTTCTTC | CASSLRASDGANEQFF
TRBJ1-1 | - | - | TRBV12-3/TRBV12-4 | TGTGCCAGCAGTTTCCCGGGACTGATCACTGAAGCTTTCTTT | CASSFPGLITEAFF
TRBJ1-2 | - | - | TRBV2 | TGTGCCAGCAGTCGAGCACAGGGATCCTATGGCTACACCTTC | CASSRAQGSYGYTF
TRBJ2-5 | - | TRBD2 | TRBV19 | TGTGCCAGTAGTATACTAGCGGAAGAGACCCAGTACTTC | CASSILAEETQYF
TRBJ1-4 | - | - | TRBV4-1 | TGCGCCAGCAGCCAAGTTAGGGTTGAAAAACTGTTTTTT | CASSQVRVEKLFF
TRBJ2-3 | - | - | TRBV5-1 | TGCGCCAGCAGCACTGACAGACCTCTCACAGATACGCAGTATTTT | CASSTDRPLTDTQYF
TRBJ1-2 | - | - | TRBV29-1 | TGCAGCGCTATCGTCACCTATGGCTACACCTTC | CSAIVTYGYTF
TRBJ1-2 | - | TRBD1 | TRBV7-8 | TGTGCCAGCAACCAAGGGGAGGGGACAGGGTTAAGCTACACCTTC | CASNQGEGTGLSYTF
TRBJ2-1 | - | TRBD2 | TRBV5-1 | TGCGCCAGCAGTTTTCTAGCGGGAGGGCTAGGAAATGAGCAGTTCTTC | CASSFLAGGLGNEQFF
TRBJ2-7 | once | - | TRBV25-1 | TGTGCCAGCAGTGAATTCTACGAGCAGTACTTC | CASSEFYEQYF
TRBJ2-7 | - | - | TRBV21-1 | TGTGCCAGCAGCTCCACGGGACCGCGATGCTCCTACGAGCAGTACTTC | CASSSTGPRCSYEQYF